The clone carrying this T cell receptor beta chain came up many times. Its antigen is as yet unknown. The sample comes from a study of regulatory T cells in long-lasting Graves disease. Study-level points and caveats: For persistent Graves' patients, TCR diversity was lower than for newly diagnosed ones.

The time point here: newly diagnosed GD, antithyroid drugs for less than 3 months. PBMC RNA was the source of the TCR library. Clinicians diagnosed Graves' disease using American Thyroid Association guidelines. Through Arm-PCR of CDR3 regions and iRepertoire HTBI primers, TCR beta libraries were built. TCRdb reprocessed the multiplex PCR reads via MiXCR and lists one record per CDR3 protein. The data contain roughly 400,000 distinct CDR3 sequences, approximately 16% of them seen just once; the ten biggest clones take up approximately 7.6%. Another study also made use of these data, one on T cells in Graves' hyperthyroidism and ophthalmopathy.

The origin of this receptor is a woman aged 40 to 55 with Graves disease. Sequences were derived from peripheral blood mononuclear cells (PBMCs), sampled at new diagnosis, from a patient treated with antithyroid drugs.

CDR3: CASSLREATYGYTF. CDR3 sequence (DNA): TGTGCCAGCAGCCTCAGGGAGGCCACCTATGGCTACACCTTC. The gene calls are TRBV2 and TRBJ1-2, with a weak D call TRBD1 (5 bases). Germline CDR1 SNHLY, CDR2 FYNNEI. Trimming took 6 bases from V and 4 from J, leaving 15 bases between them. CDR3 length equals 14 residues.